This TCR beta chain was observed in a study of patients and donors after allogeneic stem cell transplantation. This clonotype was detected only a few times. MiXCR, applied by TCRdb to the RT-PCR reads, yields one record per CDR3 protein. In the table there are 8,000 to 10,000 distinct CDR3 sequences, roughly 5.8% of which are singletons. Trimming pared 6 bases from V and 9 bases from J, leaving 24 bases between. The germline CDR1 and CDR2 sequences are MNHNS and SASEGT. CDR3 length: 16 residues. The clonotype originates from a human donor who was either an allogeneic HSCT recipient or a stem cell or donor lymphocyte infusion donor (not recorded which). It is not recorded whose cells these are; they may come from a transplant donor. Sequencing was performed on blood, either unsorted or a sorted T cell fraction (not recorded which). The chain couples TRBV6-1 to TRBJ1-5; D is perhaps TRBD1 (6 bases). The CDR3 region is CASSRDTTYSSRPQHF. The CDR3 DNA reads TGTGCCAGCAGCCGGGACACCACATATTCAAGTCGGCCCCAGCATTTT.